The sequence of this TCR beta chain was determined in a study of cytomegalovirus exposure and HLA in healthy donors. Study overall: Earlier, some 180 million T cells were analyzed, and 95 million to 140 million unique TCR beta sequences were found among them.

The study, taken as a whole, reports: Reported performance of the classifier showed diagnosis of cytomegalovirus status with high specificity and sensitivity.

As regards this clone: Its antigen is not identified.

The PCR employed 60 Vbeta primers together with 13 Jbeta primers. Method: immunoSEQ multiplex PCR; TCRdb's copy keeps in-frame clones and lacks some. This sample yields under 200,000 clones, of which roughly 84% are seen a single time; 0.26% belongs to the top ten. The ends were cut back, 8 bases at V and 7 bases at J, with 20 bases in the middle. This CDR3 comprises 15 residues. Germline values: CDR1 KGHSH, CDR2 LQKENI. This sequence was found in a boy aged 5-17 years in good health and CMV-seronegative. The sequencing input was PBMCs. This sequence joins TRBV18 and TRBJ1-4, with D perhaps matching TRBD1 (5 bases). The chain's CDR3 is CASTSEGARSEKLFF. The CDR3 DNA sequence: TGTGCCAGCACCTCGGAAGGGGCCCGTAGTGAAAAACTGTTTTTT.